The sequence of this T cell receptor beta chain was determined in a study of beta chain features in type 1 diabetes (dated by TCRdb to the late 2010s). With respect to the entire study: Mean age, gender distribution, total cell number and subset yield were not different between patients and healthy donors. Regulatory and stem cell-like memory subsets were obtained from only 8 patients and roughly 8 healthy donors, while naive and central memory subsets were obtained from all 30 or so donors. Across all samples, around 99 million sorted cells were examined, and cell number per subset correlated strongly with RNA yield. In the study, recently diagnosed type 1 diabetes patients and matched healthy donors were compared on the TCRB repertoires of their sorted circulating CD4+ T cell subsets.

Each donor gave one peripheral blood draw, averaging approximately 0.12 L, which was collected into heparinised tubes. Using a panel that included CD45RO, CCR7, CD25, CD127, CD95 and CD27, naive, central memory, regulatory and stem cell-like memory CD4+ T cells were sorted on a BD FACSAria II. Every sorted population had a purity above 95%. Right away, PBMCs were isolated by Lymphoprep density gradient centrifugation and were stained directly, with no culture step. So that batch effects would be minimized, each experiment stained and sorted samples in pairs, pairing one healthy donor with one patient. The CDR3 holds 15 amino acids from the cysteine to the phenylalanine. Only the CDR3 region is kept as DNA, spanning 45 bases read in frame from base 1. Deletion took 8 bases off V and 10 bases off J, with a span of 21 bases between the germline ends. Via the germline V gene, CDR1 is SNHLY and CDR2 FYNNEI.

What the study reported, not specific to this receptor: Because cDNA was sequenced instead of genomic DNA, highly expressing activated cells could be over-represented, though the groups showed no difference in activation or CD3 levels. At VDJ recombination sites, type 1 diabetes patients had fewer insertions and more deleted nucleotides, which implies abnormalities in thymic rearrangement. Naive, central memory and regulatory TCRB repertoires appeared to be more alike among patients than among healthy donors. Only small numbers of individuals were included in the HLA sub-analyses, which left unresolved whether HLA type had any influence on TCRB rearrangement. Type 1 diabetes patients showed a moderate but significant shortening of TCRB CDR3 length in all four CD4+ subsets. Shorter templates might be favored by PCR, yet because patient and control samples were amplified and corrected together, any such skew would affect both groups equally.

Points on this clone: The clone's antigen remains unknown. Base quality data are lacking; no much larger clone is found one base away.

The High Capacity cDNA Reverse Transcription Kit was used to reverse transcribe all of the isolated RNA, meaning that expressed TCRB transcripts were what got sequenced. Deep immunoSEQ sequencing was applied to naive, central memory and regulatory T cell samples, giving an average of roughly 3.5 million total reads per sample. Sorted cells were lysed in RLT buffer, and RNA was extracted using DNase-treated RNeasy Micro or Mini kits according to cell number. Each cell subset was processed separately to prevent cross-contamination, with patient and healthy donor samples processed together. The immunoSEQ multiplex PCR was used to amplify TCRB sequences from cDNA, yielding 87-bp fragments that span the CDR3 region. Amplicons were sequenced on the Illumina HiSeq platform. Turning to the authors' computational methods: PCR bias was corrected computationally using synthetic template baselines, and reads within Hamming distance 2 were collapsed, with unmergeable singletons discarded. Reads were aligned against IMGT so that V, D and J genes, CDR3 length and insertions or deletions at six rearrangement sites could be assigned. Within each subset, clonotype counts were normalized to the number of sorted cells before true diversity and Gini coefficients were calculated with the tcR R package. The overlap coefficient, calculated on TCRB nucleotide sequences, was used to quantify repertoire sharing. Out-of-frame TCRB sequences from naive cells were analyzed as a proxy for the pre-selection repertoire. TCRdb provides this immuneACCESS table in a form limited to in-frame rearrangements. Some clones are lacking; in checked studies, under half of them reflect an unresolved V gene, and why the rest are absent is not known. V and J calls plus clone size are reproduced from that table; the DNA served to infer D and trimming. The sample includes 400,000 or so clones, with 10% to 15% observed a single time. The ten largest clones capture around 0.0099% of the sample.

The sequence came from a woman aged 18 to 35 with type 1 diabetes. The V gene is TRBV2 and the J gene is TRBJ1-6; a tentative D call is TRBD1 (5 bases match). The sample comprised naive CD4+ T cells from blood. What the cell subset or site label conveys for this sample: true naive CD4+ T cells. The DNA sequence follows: TGTGCCAGCCGGGAGCAGGGACGAGGAGGATCACCCCTCCACTTT. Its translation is CASREQGRGGSPLHF.